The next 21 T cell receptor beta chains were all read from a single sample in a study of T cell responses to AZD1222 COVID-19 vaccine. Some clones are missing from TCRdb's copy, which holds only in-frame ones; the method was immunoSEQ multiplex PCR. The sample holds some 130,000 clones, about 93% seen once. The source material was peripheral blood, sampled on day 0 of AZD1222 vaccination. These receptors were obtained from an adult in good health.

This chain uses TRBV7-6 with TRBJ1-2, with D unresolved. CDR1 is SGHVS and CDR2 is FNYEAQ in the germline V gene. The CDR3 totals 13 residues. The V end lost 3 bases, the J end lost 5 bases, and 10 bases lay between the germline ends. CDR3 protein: CASSLGGEYGYTF. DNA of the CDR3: TGTGCCAGCAGCTTGGGAGGCGAGTATGGCTACACCTTC.

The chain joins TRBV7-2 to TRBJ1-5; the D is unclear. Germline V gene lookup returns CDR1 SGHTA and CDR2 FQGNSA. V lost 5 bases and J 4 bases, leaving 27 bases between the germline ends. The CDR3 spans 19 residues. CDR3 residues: CASSLLREGSLIANQPQHF. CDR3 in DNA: TGTGCCAGCAGCCTCCTCCGGGAGGGTTCACTTATAGCAAATCAGCCCCAGCATTTT.

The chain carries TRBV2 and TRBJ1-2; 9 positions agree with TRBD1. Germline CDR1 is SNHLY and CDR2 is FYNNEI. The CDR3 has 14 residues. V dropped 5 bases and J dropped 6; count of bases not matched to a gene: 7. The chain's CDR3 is CASSTRTGVHGYTF. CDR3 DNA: TGTGCCAGCAGTACCCGGACAGGGGTCCATGGCTACACCTTC.

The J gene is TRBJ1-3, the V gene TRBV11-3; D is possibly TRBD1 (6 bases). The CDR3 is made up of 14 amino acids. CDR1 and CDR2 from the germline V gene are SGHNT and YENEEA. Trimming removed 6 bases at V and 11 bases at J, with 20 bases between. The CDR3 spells CASRLAGESSAIYF. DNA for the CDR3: TGTGCCAGCAGGCTCGCAGGGGAATCATCCGCCATATATTTT.

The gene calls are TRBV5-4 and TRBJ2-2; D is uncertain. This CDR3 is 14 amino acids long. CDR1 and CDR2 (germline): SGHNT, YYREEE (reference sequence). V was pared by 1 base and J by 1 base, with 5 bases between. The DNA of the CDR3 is TGTGCCAGCAGCTTGAGACTGAACACCGGGGAGCTGTTTTTT. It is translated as CASSLRLNTGELFF.

CDR3 residues: CASSYEGQGMQTQYF. CDR3 nucleotide sequence: TGTGCCAGCAGTTATGAAGGACAGGGGATGCAGACCCAGTACTTC. The chain has TRBV6-5 and TRBJ2-5; 9 nucleotides agree with TRBD1. Trimming at V came to 3 bases and at J to 6 bases, leaving 8 bases not matched to a gene. Germline CDR1 reads MNHEY; CDR2 reads SVGAGI. This CDR3 region has 15 residues.

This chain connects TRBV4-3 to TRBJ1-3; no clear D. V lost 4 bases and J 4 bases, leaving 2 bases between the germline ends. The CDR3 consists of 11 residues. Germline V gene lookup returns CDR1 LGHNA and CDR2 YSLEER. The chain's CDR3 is CASSPGNTIYF. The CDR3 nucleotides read TGCGCCAGCAGCCCCGGAAACACCATATATTTT.

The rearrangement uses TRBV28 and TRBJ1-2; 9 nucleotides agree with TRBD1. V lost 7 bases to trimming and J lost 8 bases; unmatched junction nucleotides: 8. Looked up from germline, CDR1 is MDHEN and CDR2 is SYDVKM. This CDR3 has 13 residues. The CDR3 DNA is TGTGCCAGCACCCTACAGGGGGCGCGGGGCTACACCTTC. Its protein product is CASTLQGARGYTF.

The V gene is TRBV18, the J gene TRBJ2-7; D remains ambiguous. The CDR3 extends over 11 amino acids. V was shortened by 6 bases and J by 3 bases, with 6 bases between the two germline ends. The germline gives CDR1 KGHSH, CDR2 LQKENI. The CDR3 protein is CASSKRYEQYF. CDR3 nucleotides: TGTGCCAGCTCCAAACGCTACGAGCAGTACTTC.

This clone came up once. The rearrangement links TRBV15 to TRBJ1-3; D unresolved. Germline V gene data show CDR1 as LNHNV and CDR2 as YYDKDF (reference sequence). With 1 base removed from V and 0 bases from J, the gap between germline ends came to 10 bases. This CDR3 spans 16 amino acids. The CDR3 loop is CATSRGGGVSGNTIYF. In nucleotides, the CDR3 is TGTGCCACCAGCAGAGGGGGAGGTGTCTCTGGAAACACCATATATTTT.

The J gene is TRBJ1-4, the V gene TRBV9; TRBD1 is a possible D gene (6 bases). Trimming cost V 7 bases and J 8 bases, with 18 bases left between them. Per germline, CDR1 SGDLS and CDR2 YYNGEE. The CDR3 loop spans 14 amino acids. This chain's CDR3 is CASAVGGPGEKLFF. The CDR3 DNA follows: TGTGCCAGCGCTGTGGGGGGCCCGGGAGAAAAACTGTTTTTT.

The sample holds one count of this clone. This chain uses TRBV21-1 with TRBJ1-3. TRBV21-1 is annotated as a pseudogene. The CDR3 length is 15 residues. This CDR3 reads CASSKEESSGNTIYF. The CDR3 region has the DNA TGTGCCAGCAGCAAAGAGGAAAGCTCTGGAAACACCATATATTTT.

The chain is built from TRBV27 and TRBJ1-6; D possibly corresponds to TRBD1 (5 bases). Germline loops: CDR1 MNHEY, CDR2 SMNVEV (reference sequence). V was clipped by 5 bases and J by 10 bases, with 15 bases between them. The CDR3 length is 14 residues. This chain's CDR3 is CASSPGTAQSPLHF. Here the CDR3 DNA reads TGTGCCAGCAGTCCAGGGACCGCTCAATCACCCCTCCACTTT.

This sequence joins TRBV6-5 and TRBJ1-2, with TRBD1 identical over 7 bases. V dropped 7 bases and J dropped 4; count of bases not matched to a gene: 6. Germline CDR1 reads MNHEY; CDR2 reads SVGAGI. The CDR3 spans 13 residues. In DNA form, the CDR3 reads TGTGCCAGCAAACCGGGACAGCGCTATGGCTACACCTTC. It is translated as CASKPGQRYGYTF.

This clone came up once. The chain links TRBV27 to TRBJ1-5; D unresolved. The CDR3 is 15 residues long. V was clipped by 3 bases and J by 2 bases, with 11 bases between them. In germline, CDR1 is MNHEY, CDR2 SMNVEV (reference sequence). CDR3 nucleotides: TGTGCCAGCAGTTTTGGGTCCGGGGGCAATCAGCCCCAGCATTTT. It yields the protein CASSFGSGGNQPQHF.

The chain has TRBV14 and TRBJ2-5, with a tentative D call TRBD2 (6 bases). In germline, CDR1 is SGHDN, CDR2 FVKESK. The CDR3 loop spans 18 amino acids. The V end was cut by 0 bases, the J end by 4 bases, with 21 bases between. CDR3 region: CASSQDGWAGRLRETQYF. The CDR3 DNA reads TGTGCCAGCAGCCAAGATGGATGGGCGGGACGGCTTCGAGAGACCCAGTACTTC.

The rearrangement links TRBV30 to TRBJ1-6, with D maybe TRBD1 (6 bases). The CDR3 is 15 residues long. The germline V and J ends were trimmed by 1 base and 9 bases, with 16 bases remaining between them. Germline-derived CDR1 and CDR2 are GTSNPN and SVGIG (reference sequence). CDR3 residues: CAWSALTGQASPLHF. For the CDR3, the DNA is TGTGCCTGGAGTGCCCTTACAGGGCAGGCTTCACCCCTCCACTTT.

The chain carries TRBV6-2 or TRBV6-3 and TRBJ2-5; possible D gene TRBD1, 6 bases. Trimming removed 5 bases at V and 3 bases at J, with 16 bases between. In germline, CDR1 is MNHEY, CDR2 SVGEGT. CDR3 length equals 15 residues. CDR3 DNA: TGTGCCAGCAGTAAAAAACAGGGTGGAGAAGAGACCCAGTACTTC. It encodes CASSKKQGGEETQYF.

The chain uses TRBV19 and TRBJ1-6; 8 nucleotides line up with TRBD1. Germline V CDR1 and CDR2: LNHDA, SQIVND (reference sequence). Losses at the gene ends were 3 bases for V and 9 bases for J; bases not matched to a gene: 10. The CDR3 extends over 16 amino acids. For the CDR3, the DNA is TGTGCCAGTAGTATCGGACAGGGTCTTTCTAGTTCACCCCTCCACTTT. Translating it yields CASSIGQGLSSSPLHF.

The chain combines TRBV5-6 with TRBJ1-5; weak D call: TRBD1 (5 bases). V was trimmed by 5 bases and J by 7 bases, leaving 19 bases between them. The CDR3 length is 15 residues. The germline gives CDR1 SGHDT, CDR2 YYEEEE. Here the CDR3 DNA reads TGTGCCAGCAGTCCGGGGCCAGGGTTGAGGCAGCCCCAGCATTTT. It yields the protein CASSPGPGLRQPQHF.

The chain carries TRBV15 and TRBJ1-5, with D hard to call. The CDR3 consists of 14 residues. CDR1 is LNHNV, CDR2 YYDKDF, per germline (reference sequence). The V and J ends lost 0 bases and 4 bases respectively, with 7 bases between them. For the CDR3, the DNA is TGTGCCACCAGCAGAGATCTCGGGAATCAGCCCCAGCATTTT. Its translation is CATSRDLGNQPQHF.